This T cell receptor beta chain emerged from a study of T-cell memory formation after mild COVID-19. Of note for this clonotype: Its antigen is unidentified.

The study, taken as a whole, reports: Pre-infection memory carried some responding clones, suggesting that cross-reactive memory joined.

V shed 5 bases and J shed 3 bases, with 13 bases lying between them. Germline V gives CDR1 LNHNV, CDR2 YYDKDF (reference sequence). The CDR3 is 15 residues long. TCRdb recomputed calls from the 5' RACE reads with MiXCR, one row per CDR3 protein. The sample gives about 260,000 distinct CDR3 sequences, over 15% of which show up once; approximately 20% is in the top ten. Specimen: PBMCs or a T cell subset sorted from them (not recorded which). The TCR was taken from a man between 18 and 29 years old who had mild COVID-19 (a few samples of this study predate the infection). Cell type and time point are not known. This rearrangement joins TRBV15 to TRBJ2-2; D remains unclear. The CDR3 spells CATSPAASYTGELFF. DNA for the CDR3: TGTGCCACCAGCCCCGCGGCATCATACACCGGGGAGCTGTTTTTT.